One and the same sample provided the 5 T cell receptor beta chains below, sequenced in a study of blood T cell repertoires in COVID-19. TCRdb's table, derived via immunoSEQ multiplex PCR, lists solely in-frame clones and lacks some. The table records under 300,000 clones, 70% to 90% of them present only once. The sample comprised peripheral blood. These receptors were taken from a woman aged 70-85 years with active or convalescent COVID-19.

The gene calls are TRBV29-1 and TRBJ1-1; no clear D. The CDR3 is 11 amino acids. Germline CDR1 reads SQVTM; CDR2 reads ANQGSEA. The V gene lost 4 bases and the J gene lost 6 bases, with 9 bases spanning the gap. In nucleotides, the CDR3 is TGCAGCGTTGTCGTGTCGGCTGAAGCTTTCTTT. This codes for CSVVVSAEAFF.

This chain connects TRBV7-2 to TRBJ2-3; D is unclear. CDR1 and CDR2 (germline): SGHTA, FQGNSA. CDR3 length equals 15 residues. Trimming cost V 9 bases and J 0 bases, with 16 bases left between them. CDR3 coding DNA: TGTGCCAGTTCGTCGACTCCCGCTAGCACAGATACGCAGTATTTT. It yields the protein CASSSTPASTDTQYF.

This clone occurred a few times. The J gene is TRBJ2-1, the V gene TRBV4-2; D perhaps matches TRBD2 (5 bases). The germline CDR1 and CDR2 sequences are LGHNA and YNFKEQ. CDR3 length: 20 amino acids. Trimming stripped 4 bases from V and 0 bases from J, with 25 bases between. The CDR3 reads CASSPYRWITERSSYNEQFF. CDR3 DNA sequence: TGTGCCAGCAGCCCCTACCGCTGGATAACTGAGCGGAGCTCCTACAATGAGCAGTTCTTC.

The CDR3 region has the DNA TGTGCCAGCAGCCTCGGACAGGCGGGACAGCCCCAGCATTTT. Translation gives CASSLGQAGQPQHF. The chain couples TRBV11-2 to TRBJ1-5; 7 bases are a match to TRBD1. This CDR3 has 14 residues. Trimming at V came to 5 bases and at J to 7 bases, leaving 8 bases not matched to a gene. Per germline, CDR1 SGHAT and CDR2 FQNNGV.

V usage is TRBV12-5 and J usage is TRBJ1-1; no firm D call. Germline loops: CDR1 LGHNT, CDR2 FRNRAP. This CDR3 comprises 12 residues. With 7 bases removed from V and 3 bases from J, the gap between germline ends came to 9 bases. DNA for the CDR3: TGTGCTAGTGTCGGGATGGACACTGAAGCTTTCTTT. Amino acid sequence: CASVGMDTEAFF.